Below, 17 T cell receptor beta chains from the same sample are listed, as sequenced in a study of cytomegalovirus exposure and HLA in healthy donors. PCR amplification relied on 60 Vbeta primers (plus 13 Jbeta primers). Clones were sequenced by immunoSEQ multiplex PCR, and TCRdb holds only the in-frame ones, with some missing. The sample contains some 80,000 clones, about 78% of which appear only once. Source material: PBMCs. The receptors stem from a man in his late teens or twenties in good health and CMV-seropositive.

This rearrangement joins TRBV6-5 to TRBJ1-1; 11 nucleotides match TRBD1. V lost 6 bases, J lost 4 bases, and 4 bases stayed unmatched. The CDR3 sequence is 14 residues long. Germline V gene sequence: CDR1 MNHEY, CDR2 SVGAGI. CDR3 amino acids: CASRGTGGPTEAFF. In nucleotides, the CDR3 is TGTGCCAGCAGGGGGACAGGGGGGCCCACTGAAGCTTTCTTT.

The chain uses TRBV5-6 and TRBJ2-3; D is unresolved. The CDR3 has 12 amino acids. V lost 4 bases and J lost 3, with 6 bases in between. Germline CDR1 is SGHDT and CDR2 is YYEEEE. The CDR3 spells CASSHETDTQYF. CDR3 DNA sequence: TGTGCCAGCAGCCACGAGACAGATACGCAGTATTTT.

This chain uses TRBV15 with TRBJ2-2; 7 bases match TRBD1. V gave up 3 bases and J gave up 2 bases; unmatched junction bases: 6. The CDR3 covers 16 residues. Per the germline V gene, CDR1 is LNHNV and CDR2 is YYDKDF (reference sequence). The DNA of the CDR3 is TGTGCCACCAGCAGTTCCCGGGACAGAAACACCGGGGAGCTGTTTTTT. This encodes CATSSSRDRNTGELFF.

This clone appeared a single time. CDR3 region: CASSAYQGTYEQYF. The DNA of the CDR3 is TGTGCCAGCAGTGCTTACCAGGGTACCTACGAGCAGTACTTC. This sequence joins TRBV6-1 and TRBJ2-7, with a possible D match to TRBD1 (5 bases). Germline-derived CDR1 and CDR2 are MNHNS and SASEGT. CDR3 length: 14 residues. Trimming took off 4 bases at V and 2 bases at J, with 12 bases between the two ends.

There are a few counts of this clone. V gene TRBV10-3 combines with J gene TRBJ2-7, with 11 bases matching TRBD2. Trimming removed 4 bases from V and 3 bases from J; junction bases left unmatched: 5. CDR1 is ENHRY and CDR2 is SYGVKD in the germline V gene. The CDR3 contains 15 residues. CDR3 in amino acids: CAISGALAGDYEQYF. The CDR3 DNA sequence: TGTGCCATCAGTGGAGCACTAGCGGGAGACTACGAGCAGTACTTC.

The V call is TRBV15, the J call TRBJ1-2; no reliable D call. The germline CDR1 and CDR2 sequences are LNHNV and YYDKDF (reference sequence). The CDR3 runs to 15 residues. V lost 5 bases and J 3 bases, leaving 16 bases between the germline ends. Written as DNA, the CDR3 is TGTGCCACCAGCTCCCGGCATAGCGGAGACTATGGCTACACCTTC. Protein product: CATSSRHSGDYGYTF.

A single count supports this clone. The chain employs TRBV28 and TRBJ1-5; the match to TRBD1 covers 8 bases. This CDR3 is 14 amino acids long. Trimming took 11 bases from V and 3 from J; bases not matched to a gene: 9. Germline CDR1 is MDHEN and CDR2 is SYDVKM. CDR3 region: CAESGQVYNQPQHF. CDR3 nucleotides: TGTGCCGAGTCGGGACAGGTGTACAATCAGCCCCAGCATTTT.

The V call is TRBV6-1, the J call TRBJ2-7; 9 positions agree with TRBD1. The junction had 7 bases not matched to a gene; V was cut back by 6 bases and J by 7 bases. Germline CDR1 is MNHNS and CDR2 is SASEGT. This CDR3 region has 13 residues. CDR3: CASRRDREGEQYF. The CDR3 coding sequence is TGTGCCAGCAGGCGGGACAGGGAAGGGGAGCAGTACTTC.

The J gene is TRBJ2-7, the V gene TRBV6-1; D is uncertain. The germline V and J ends were trimmed by 7 bases and 6 bases, with 7 bases remaining between them. There are 10 residues in the CDR3. From germline, CDR1 is MNHNS and CDR2 SASEGT. CDR3 residues: CASKRGEQYF. CDR3 in DNA: TGTGCCAGCAAACGCGGCGAGCAGTACTTC.

The chain combines TRBV28 with TRBJ2-7; the match to TRBD2 covers 13 bases. The CDR3 extends over 19 amino acids. V was pared by 7 bases and J by 1 base, with 16 bases of the junction left unmatched. Per the germline V gene, CDR1 is MDHEN and CDR2 is SYDVKM. The CDR3, as DNA: TGTGCCAGCACCCCCCTTGGACTAGCGGGAGTTTCTGGGTCCTACGAGCAGTACTTC. This gives the protein CASTPLGLAGVSGSYEQYF. Full variable domain (remainder filled in from reference TRBV28 and TRBJ2-7): DVKVTQSSRYLVKRTGEKVFLECVQDMDHENMFWYRQDPGLGLRLIYFSYDVKMKEKGDIPEGYSVSREKKERFSLILESASTNQTSMYLCASTPLGLAGVSGSYEQYFGPGTRLTVT.

This chain joins TRBV4-1 and TRBJ1-1; D is ambiguous. CDR1 and CDR2 from the germline V gene are MGHRA and YSYEKL. With 0 bases removed from V and 6 bases from J, the gap between germline ends came to 8 bases. CDR3 length equals 13 residues. CDR3 region: CASSQDRVPEAFF. CDR3 coding DNA: TGCGCCAGCAGCCAAGATCGGGTCCCTGAAGCTTTCTTT.

The chain couples TRBV7-9 to TRBJ2-1; the D gene is possibly TRBD2 (6 bases). CDR1 and CDR2 from the germline V gene are SEHNR and FQNEAQ (reference sequence). V was pared by 5 bases and J by 5 bases, with 13 bases between. This CDR3 contains 14 residues. The CDR3 nucleotides read TGTGCCAGCAGCCCCCGGGACTTAGACAATGAGCAGTTCTTC. It yields the protein CASSPRDLDNEQFF.

This rearrangement joins TRBV10-3 to TRBJ2-2; 9 bases fit TRBD1. CDR3 length equals 13 residues. Germline assignment: CDR1 ENHRY and CDR2 SYGVKD. V lost 11 bases and J lost 7; bases outside the gene matches: 8. The CDR3 protein is CAGGTGHGGELFF. CDR3 DNA sequence: TGTGCCGGAGGGACAGGGCACGGCGGGGAGCTGTTTTTT.

CDR3 nucleotides: TGCGCCAGCAGCCAAGGCCCAGGACAGGGTGATACGCAGTATTTT. Protein: CASSQGPGQGDTQYF. This sequence joins TRBV4-1 and TRBJ2-3; TRBD1 agrees at 8 bases. Germline lookup yields CDR1 MGHRA and CDR2 YSYEKL. The CDR3 consists of 15 residues. The trim removed 1 base at V and 6 bases at J, leaving 6 bases unmatched.

This rearrangement joins TRBV23-1 to TRBJ1-4; TRBD1 is a possible D gene (5 bases). TRBV23-1 is an ORF, and what it does is uncertain. Trimming took 2 bases from V and 8 from J, leaving 15 bases between them. The CDR3 length is 15 residues. As DNA, the CDR3 is TGCGCCAGCAGTCAAATGACTTCAGGGCGAGAAAAACTGTTTTTT. Its translation: CASSQMTSGREKLFF.

The chain employs TRBV7-2 and TRBJ2-7; 8 bases agree with TRBD2. V was clipped by 4 bases and J by 10 bases; unmatched bases: 6. This CDR3 region has 12 residues. Germline CDR1 is SGHTA and CDR2 is FQGNSA. The CDR3 here is CASSSTGRVQYF. The CDR3 DNA sequence: TGTGCCAGCAGCTCAACCGGGAGGGTACAGTACTTC.

The J gene is TRBJ2-2, the V gene TRBV6-5; D possibly corresponds to TRBD1 (6 bases). Deletions cut 6 bases from V and 7 bases from J, with 12 bases between. The CDR3 spans 13 residues. From germline, CDR1 is MNHEY and CDR2 SVGAGI. The CDR3 nucleotides are TGTGCCAGCAGCCACAGGGTTGGCGGGGAGCTGTTTTTT. It translates to CASSHRVGGELFF.